The TCR beta chain described here comes from a study of CD8+ T cells in alopecia areata. Study-wide results and limits: Compared with normal scalp, lesional scalp had higher clonality and more expanded CD8+ clones.

Following RNA extraction, reverse transcription yielded cDNA that acted as the sequencing template. Assay: immunoSEQ multiplex PCR; the TCRdb copy retains only in-frame clones and omits some. The data hold about 150,000 clones, with 45% to 60% observed a single time. As regards this clone: Its target is unknown.

The sorting of PBMCs gave CD4+ and CD8+ T cells. The TCR was taken from a human donor in good health. The sequenced sample was CD4+ T cells sorted from blood.

The chain's CDR3 is CASSVDLLVTSQYF. The CDR3 coding sequence is TGTGCCAGCAGCGTCGACCTACTCGTGACAAGCCAGTACTTC. V is TRBV9 and J is TRBJ2-4; no clear D gene. The CDR3 extends over 14 amino acids. V lost 2 bases and J 13 bases, leaving 19 bases between the germline ends. The V gene's germline CDR1 is SGDLS and CDR2 YYNGEE.